This TCR beta chain was sequenced for a study of cytomegalovirus exposure and HLA in healthy donors. Study-level findings and limits: DRB1 had the most TCR associations and HLA-C the fewest, a later analysis found, with rates varying by HLA locus.

PCR involved 60 Vbeta and 13 Jbeta primers. Sequencing used immunoSEQ multiplex PCR; TCRdb keeps in-frame clones, though not all of them. The sample lists roughly 150,000 clones, under 70% occurring once. Concerning this clone: Its cognate antigen is unknown.

The sequencing sample was made of PBMCs. This receptor was taken from a man aged 25-45 years in good health and CMV-seropositive.

The CDR3, as DNA: TGTGCCAGCAGTGCGGACAGGGAAGTCTACGAGCAGTACTTC. Translation gives CASSADREVYEQYF. J is TRBJ2-7 and V is TRBV2, with 8 bases that match TRBD1. This CDR3 region has 14 residues. The germline V gene encodes CDR1 SNHLY and CDR2 FYNNEI. The J segment lost 3 bases and the V segment lost 4 bases, leaving 5 bases of the junction unmatched.